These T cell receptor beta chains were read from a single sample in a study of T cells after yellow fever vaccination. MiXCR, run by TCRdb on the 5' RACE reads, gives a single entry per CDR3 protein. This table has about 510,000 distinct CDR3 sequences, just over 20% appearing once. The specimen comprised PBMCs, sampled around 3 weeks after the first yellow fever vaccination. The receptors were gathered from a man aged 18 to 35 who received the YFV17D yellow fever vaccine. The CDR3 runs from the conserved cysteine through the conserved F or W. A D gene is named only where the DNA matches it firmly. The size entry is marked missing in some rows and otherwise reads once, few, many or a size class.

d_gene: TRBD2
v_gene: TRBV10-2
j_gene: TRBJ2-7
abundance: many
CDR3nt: TGCGCCAGCAGTGTTGAGCGGGAAACTTACGAGCAGTACTTC
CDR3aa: CASSVERETYEQYF

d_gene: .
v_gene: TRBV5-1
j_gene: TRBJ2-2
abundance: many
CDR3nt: TGCGCCAGCAGCTGGACAGTTAACACCGGGGAGCTGTTTTTT
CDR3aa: CASSWTVNTGELFF

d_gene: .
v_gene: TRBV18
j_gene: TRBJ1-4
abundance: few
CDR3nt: TGTGCCAGCTCACTCTTTCAGGGTACAACTAATGAAAAACTGTTTTTT
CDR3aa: CASSLFQGTTNEKLFF

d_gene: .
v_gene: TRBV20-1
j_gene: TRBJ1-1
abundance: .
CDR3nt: TGCAGTGCTTGGACCAGGGATTGGAACACTGAAGCTTTCTTT
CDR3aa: CSAWTRDWNTEAFF

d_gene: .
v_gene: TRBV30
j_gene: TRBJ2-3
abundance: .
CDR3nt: TGTGCCTGGAGCCGGGGTGCACTAGATACGCAGTATTTT
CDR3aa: CAWSRGALDTQYF

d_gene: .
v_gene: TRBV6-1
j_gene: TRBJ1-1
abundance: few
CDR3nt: TGTGCCAGCGGATTAGGAGGGGTGAACACTGAAGCTTTCTTT
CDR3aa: CASGLGGVNTEAFF

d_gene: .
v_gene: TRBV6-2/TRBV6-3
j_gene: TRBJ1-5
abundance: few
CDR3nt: TGTGCCAGCACCCGGAGGGCCTCCAATCAGCCCCAGCATTTT
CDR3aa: CASTRRASNQPQHF

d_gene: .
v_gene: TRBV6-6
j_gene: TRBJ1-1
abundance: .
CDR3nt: TGTGCCAGCAATAGGGGCACTGAAGCTTTCTTT
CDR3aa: CASNRGTEAFF

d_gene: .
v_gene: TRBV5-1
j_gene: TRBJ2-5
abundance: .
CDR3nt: TGCGCCAGCAGCTCCCGGACAACTTCAGAGACCCAGTACTTC
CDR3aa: CASSSRTTSETQYF

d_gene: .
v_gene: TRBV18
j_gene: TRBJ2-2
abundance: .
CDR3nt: TGTGCCAGCTCACCATCCCAGGGGACCGGGGAGCTGTTTTTT
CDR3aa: CASSPSQGTGELFF

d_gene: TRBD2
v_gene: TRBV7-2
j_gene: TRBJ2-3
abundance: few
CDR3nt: TGTGCCAGCAGCTTCACCCTAGCGGGGGGGTTAGATACGCAGTATTTT
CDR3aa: CASSFTLAGGLDTQYF

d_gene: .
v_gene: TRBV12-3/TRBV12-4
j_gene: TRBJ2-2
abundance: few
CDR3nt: TGTGCCAGCTCTCTGCGGGGTCGGCACACCGGGGAGCTGTTTTTT
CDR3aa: CASSLRGRHTGELFF

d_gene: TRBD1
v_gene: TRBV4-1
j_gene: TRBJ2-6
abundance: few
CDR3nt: TGCGCCAGCAGACCGACAGGGGTCCACCTCTCTGGGGCCAACGTCCTGACTTTC
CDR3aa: CASRPTGVHLSGANVLTF

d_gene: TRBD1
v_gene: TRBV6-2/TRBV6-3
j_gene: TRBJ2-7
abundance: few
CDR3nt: TGTGCCAGCAGTTACGGACAGGGGCGCTACGAGCAGTACTTC
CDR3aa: CASSYGQGRYEQYF

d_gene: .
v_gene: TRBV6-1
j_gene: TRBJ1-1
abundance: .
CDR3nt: TGTGCCAGCTCGGGAACCCGGATGAACACTGAAGCTTTCTTT
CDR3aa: CASSGTRMNTEAFF

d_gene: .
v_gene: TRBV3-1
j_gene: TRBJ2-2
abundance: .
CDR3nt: TGTGCCAGCAGCCAAGACGGTGCCGGGGAGCTGTTTTTT
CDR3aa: CASSQDGAGELFF

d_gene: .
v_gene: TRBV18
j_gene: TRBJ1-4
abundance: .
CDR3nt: TGTGCCAGCTCGCGATGGGACGACCTGAGGGGGGCTAATGAAAAACTGTTTTTT
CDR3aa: CASSRWDDLRGANEKLFF

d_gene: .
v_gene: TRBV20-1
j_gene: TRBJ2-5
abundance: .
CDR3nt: TGCAGTGGCGGAAATATTGGGCGGCGAGAGACCCAGTACTTC
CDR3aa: CSGGNIGRRETQYF

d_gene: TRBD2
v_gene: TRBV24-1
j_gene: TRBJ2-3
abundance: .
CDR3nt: TGTGCCACCAGTGATTTGGGGACTAGCGGGGGAAGGCTTCGTACGCAGTATTTT
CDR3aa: CATSDLGTSGGRLRTQYF

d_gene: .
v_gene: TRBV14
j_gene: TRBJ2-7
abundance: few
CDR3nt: TGTGCCAGCAGCCAAGATTTAAGGGGGCAGTACTTC
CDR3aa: CASSQDLRGQYF

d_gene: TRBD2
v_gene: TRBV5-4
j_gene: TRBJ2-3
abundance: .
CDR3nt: TGTGCCAGCAGCCCCCCAACGGGGGGGTATTACACAGATACGCAGTATTTT
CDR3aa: CASSPPTGGYYTDTQYF

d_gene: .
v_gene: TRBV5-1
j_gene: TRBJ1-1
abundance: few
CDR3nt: TGCGCCAGCAGCGCCGCCCCGGGAACTGCCACTGAAGCTTTCTTT
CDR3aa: CASSAAPGTATEAFF

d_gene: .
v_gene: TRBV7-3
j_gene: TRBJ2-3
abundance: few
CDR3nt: TGTGCCAGCAGTTTTGACTGGGGCGATACGCAGTATTTT
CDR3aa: CASSFDWGDTQYF

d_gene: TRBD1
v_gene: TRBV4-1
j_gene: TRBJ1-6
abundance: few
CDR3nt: TGCGCCAGCAGCCAAGATGCGATTAGGGGGCTCCTGGGCTCCTATAATTCACCCCTCCACTTT
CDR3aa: CASSQDAIRGLLGSYNSPLHF

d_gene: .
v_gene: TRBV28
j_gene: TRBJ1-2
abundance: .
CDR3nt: TGTGCCAGCAGAATCCCGGTTCCTTATGGCTACACCTTC
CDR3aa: CASRIPVPYGYTF

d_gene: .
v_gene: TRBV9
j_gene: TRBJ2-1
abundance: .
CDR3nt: TGTGCCAGCAGCGTAGGGACTCGTTCCTACAATGAGCAGTTCTTC
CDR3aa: CASSVGTRSYNEQFF

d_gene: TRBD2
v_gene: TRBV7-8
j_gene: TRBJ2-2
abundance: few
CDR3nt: TGTGCCAGCAGCTTAACGGGGGGGCGTACCGGGGAGCTGTTTTTT
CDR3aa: CASSLTGGRTGELFF

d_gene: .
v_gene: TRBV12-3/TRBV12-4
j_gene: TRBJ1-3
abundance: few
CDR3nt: TGTGCCAGCAGACACAGGGACCGCTCTGGAAACACCATATATTTT
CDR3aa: CASRHRDRSGNTIYF

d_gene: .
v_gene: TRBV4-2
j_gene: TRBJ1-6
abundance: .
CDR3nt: TGTGCCAGCAGCCAAGATCAAGGTGACATCCGATCACCCCTCCACTTT
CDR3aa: CASSQDQGDIRSPLHF

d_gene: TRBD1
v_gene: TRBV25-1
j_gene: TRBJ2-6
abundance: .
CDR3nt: TGTGCCAGCAGTGAGACAGGGGGACACTCTGGGGCCAACGTCCTGACTTTC
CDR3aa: CASSETGGHSGANVLTF

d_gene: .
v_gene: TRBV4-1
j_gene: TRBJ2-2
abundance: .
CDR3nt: TGCGCCAGCAGCCAAGTTAGTCTAGCAGGCGGGGAGCTGTTTTTT
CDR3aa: CASSQVSLAGGELFF

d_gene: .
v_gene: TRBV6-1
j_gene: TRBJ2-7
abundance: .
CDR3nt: TGTGCCAGCGGAGACCCGACGAGGGGTTTCTCCTACGAGCAGTACTTC
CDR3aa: CASGDPTRGFSYEQYF

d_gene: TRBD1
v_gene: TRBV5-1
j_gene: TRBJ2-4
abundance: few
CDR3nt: TGCGCCAGCAGCTTGGGACAGGGGGCTCTTCCCTACTTC
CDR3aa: CASSLGQGALPYF

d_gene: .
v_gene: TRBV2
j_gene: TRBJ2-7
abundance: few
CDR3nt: TGTGCCAGCAGTCGTCGGGACACTGCCTACGAGCAGTACTTC
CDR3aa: CASSRRDTAYEQYF

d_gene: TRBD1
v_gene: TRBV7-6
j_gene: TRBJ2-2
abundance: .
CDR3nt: TGTGCCAGCAGCTTAGTACAGGGGACCACCGGGGAGCTGTTTTTT
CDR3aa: CASSLVQGTTGELFF

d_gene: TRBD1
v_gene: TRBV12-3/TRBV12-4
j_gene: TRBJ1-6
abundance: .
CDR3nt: TGTGCCAGCAGCGCCAGGGGACAGGGGCTATCACCCCTCCACTTT
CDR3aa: CASSARGQGLSPLHF

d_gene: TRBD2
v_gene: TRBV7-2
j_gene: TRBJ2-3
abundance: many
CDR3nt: TGTGCCAGCAGCTCGGGGGGGGACGCAGATACGCAGTATTTT
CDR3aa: CASSSGGDADTQYF

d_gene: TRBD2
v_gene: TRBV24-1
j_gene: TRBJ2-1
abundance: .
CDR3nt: TGTGCCACCAGTGATCGAAAGCGGGGGGAGTACAATGAGCAGTTCTTC
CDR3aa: CATSDRKRGEYNEQFF

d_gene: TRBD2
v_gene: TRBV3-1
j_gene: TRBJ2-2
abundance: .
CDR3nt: TGTGCCAGCAGCCCCCATCCGGGACTAGCGGGGGGGCTCACCGGGGAGCTGTTTTTT
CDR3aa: CASSPHPGLAGGLTGELFF

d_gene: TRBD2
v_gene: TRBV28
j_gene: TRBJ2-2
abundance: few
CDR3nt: TGTGCCCCCCCACCCACTAGCGACTACACCGGGGAGCTGTTTTTT
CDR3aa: CAPPPTSDYTGELFF

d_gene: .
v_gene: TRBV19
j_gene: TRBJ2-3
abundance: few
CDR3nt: TGTGCCAGTAGTATAGACATAGGAGGGGGGAACCACCTTATGGATACGCAGTATTTT
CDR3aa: CASSIDIGGGNHLMDTQYF

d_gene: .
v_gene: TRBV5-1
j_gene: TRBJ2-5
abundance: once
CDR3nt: TGCGCCAGCAGCTTGGAGGGGTACAGGGAAGAGACCCAGTACTTC
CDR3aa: CASSLEGYREETQYF

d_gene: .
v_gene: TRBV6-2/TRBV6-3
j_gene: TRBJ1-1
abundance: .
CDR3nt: TGTGCCAGCAGACCGGGACCCCTGAACACTGAAGCTTTCTTT
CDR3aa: CASRPGPLNTEAFF

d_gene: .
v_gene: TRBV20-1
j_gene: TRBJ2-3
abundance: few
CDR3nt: TGCAGTGCTCCGAGATCGCTGAGTGTCACAGATACGCAGTATTTT
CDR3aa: CSAPRSLSVTDTQYF

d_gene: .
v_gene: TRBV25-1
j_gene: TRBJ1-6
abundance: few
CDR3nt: TGTGCCAGCAGTGAAGTATCCTATAATTCACCCCTCCACTTT
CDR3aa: CASSEVSYNSPLHF

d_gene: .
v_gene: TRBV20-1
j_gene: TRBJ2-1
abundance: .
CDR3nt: TGCAGTGCTTATAATAGCGGTACCTACAATGAGCAGTTCTTC
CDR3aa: CSAYNSGTYNEQFF

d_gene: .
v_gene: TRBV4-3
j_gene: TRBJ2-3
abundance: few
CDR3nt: TGCGCCAGCAGCCAACTGAGGGGGGGCTGGACAGATACGCAGTATTTT
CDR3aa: CASSQLRGGWTDTQYF

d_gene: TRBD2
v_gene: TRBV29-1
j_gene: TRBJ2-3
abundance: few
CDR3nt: TGCAGCGTTGCTAGCGGGGGCTACACAGATACGCAGTATTTT
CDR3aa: CSVASGGYTDTQYF

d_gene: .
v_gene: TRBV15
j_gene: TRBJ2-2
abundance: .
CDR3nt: TGTGCCACCAGCAGAGCATCTGGGGAGCTGTTTTTT
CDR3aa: CATSRASGELFF

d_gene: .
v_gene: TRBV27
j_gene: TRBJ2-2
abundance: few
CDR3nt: TGTGCCAGCAGTTGGGACAGGGGGCCTAGCGGGGGGAGCGGGGAGCTGTTTTTT
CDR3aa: CASSWDRGPSGGSGELFF

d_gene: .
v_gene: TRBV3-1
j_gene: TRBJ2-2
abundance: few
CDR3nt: TGTGCCAGCAGCCAAGAGGGGGGACTACAGGGCGGGGAGCTGTTTTTT
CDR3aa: CASSQEGGLQGGELFF

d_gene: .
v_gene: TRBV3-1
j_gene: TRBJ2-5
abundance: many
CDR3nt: TGTGCCAGCAGCCGGGGGGATCAAGAGACCCAGTACTTC
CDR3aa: CASSRGDQETQYF

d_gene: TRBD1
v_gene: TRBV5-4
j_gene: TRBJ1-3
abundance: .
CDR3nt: TGTGCCAGCAGCTCGACAGGGCTAGCGGGAAACACCATATATTTT
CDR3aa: CASSSTGLAGNTIYF

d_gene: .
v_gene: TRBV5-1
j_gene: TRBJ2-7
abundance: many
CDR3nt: TGCGCCAGCAGCAACAGAACCTACGAGCAGTACTTC
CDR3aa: CASSNRTYEQYF